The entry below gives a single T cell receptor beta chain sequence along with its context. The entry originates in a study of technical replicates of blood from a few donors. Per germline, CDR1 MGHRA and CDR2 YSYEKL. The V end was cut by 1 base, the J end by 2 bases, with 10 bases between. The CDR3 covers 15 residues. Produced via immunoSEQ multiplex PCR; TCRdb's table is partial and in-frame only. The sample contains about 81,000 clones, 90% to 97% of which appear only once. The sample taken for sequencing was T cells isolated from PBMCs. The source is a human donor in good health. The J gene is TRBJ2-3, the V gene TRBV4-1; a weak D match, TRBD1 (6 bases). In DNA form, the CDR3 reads TGCGCCAGCAGCCAAGTACAGGGCAACACAGATACGCAGTATTTT. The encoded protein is CASSQVQGNTDTQYF.